This T cell receptor beta chain is from a study of blood T cells in healthy people across ages. Caucasian, healthy and from Russia, the donors were aged between about 6 and 90. This CDR3 has 13 amino acids. CDR1 and CDR2 (germline): MNHEY, SMNVEV (reference sequence). For the second PCR, which ran for 7 to 11 cycles, a sample-barcoded 5' primer and a J-beta primer mix were used. One entry per CDR3 protein, called by TCRdb with MiXCR from the 5' RACE reads. This table holds 1,100,000 or so distinct CDR3 sequences, 40% to 50% found once. Comments on this clonotype: The antigen is unknown. The junction shows a germline mismatch at one end, possibly a read error.

General study findings and limits: Naive T cell percentage by flow cytometry tracked strongly with beta diversity.

This sequence originates from a woman aged 60-75 years in good health. The source material was blood. The chain is built from TRBV27 and TRBJ1-5; D ambiguous. As DNA, the CDR3 is TGTACCAGCTCACCCCTTTTGTATCAGCCCCAGCATTTT. Translation gives CTSSPLLYQPQHF.